This is a list of T cell receptor beta chains from one sample in a study of blood T cell repertoires in COVID-19. TCRdb keeps only in-frame clones here, not all; method: immunoSEQ multiplex PCR. Here the sample spans 140,000 to 150,000 clones, around four fifths being singletons. The specimen sequenced was PBMCs or T cells enriched from blood (not recorded which). The source of these receptors is a woman in her thirties or forties who had recovered from COVID-19. The CDR3 runs from the conserved cysteine through the conserved F or W. D genes are given only for firm matches. Some rows mark clone size as missing; the rest say once, few, many or name a class of expanded clone.

V gene,D gene,clone size,J gene,CDR3 DNA,CDR3 protein
TRBV2,NA,NA,TRBJ2-1,TGTGCCAGGGTGGGACTTCCAAGCTCCTACAATGAGCAGTTCTTC,CARVGLPSSYNEQFF
TRBV9,TRBD2,NA,TRBJ2-7,TGTGCCAGCAGCGTCGGGACTAGCGGGGACGAGCAGTACTTC,CASSVGTSGDEQYF
TRBV5-1,TRBD1,NA,TRBJ1-2,TGCGCCAGCAGCCTGGAGGGGGCCGGATCAATCTATGGCTACACCTTC,CASSLEGAGSIYGYTF
TRBV24-1,NA,NA,TRBJ2-2,TGTGCCACCAGTGATTGGACAGACTATTACACCGGGGAGCTGTTTTTT,CATSDWTDYYTGELFF
TRBV13,NA,once,TRBJ1-2,TGTGCCAGCAGCCTTAACAGGGTCGGCTACACCTTC,CASSLNRVGYTF
TRBV9,NA,NA,TRBJ2-7,TGTGCCAGCAGCCCGTTGGTTGGGGGCTTCGAGCAGTACTTC,CASSPLVGGFEQYF
TRBV19,TRBD1,once,TRBJ1-2,TGTGCCAGTAGGAACCCGGGACAGATTCTCTATGGCTACACCTTC,CASRNPGQILYGYTF
TRBV19,NA,NA,TRBJ2-2,TGTGCCAGTAGTGTGCAGGGTAGAGGCACCGGGGAGCTGTTTTTT,CASSVQGRGTGELFF
TRBV27,TRBD1,NA,TRBJ1-4,TGTGCCAGCAGTTTACGACAGGGTTTAAATGAAAAACTGTTTTTT,CASSLRQGLNEKLFF
TRBV25-1,NA,NA,TRBJ1-6,TGTGCCTTCCGGGGGAAGACTTCACCCCTCCACTTT,CAFRGKTSPLHF
TRBV2,TRBD2,NA,TRBJ2-3,TGTGCCAGCAGTGATAGGCGGGGGGGCACAGATACGCAGTATTTT,CASSDRRGGTDTQYF
TRBV5-4,TRBD1,NA,TRBJ1-2,TGTGCCAGCAGCTTCCCGGGGGCCTGGACAGGGGCCTATGGCTACACCTTC,CASSFPGAWTGAYGYTF
TRBV11-2,NA,many,TRBJ1-1,TGTGCCAGCAGCTTAACAACGACTGAAGCTTTCTTT,CASSLTTTEAFF
TRBV11-3,NA,once,TRBJ1-2,TGTGCCAGCAGCTTAGGTGGCGGAGTTGACTACACCTTC,CASSLGGGVDYTF
TRBV4-1,TRBD1,NA,TRBJ1-4,TGCGCCAGCAGCCAGACTCCCTTGGCGGGCGGCAGGGGGCCCAGAAATGAAAAACTGTTTTTT,CASSQTPLAGGRGPRNEKLFF
TRBV5-1,TRBD1,NA,TRBJ2-1,TGCGCCAGCAACGAGGGGGCTAACTACAATGAGCAGTTCTTC,CASNEGANYNEQFF
TRBV29-1,TRBD1,NA,TRBJ2-1,TGCAGCGCCCTCCCAGGACAGGGGGTCCACAATGAGCAGTTCTTC,CSALPGQGVHNEQFF
TRBV4-1,TRBD2,NA,TRBJ2-5,TGCGCCAGCAGCCAAGACGGGCTAGCGGAAGAGACCCAGTACTTC,CASSQDGLAEETQYF
TRBV11-1,TRBD2,NA,TRBJ2-1,TGTGCCAGCAGCAGACCGGGGGGGGCGGATGAGCAGTTCTTC,CASSRPGGADEQFF
TRBV2,NA,once,TRBJ1-1,TGTGCCAGCAGTGAAGGGTCCGTACTAGAGAAAGAAGCTTTCTTT,CASSEGSVLEKEAFF